Below are 18 T cell receptor beta chains sequenced from a single sample in a study of T cells in Graves' hyperthyroidism and ophthalmopathy. Amplification targeted TCR beta CDR3 regions from RNA transcripts. The HTBI primer set was used in a first-round RT-PCR of the TCR CDR3. TCRdb re-analysed the multiplex PCR reads in MiXCR, keeping a single row per CDR3 protein. The table has over 700,000 distinct CDR3 sequences, around 19% seen once. Sequences were obtained from blood. These receptor sequences come from a woman in her forties or fifties with Graves' hyperthyroidism that later progressed to Graves' ophthalmopathy.

In this sample, this clonotype turned up a few times. V is TRBV6-4 and J is TRBJ1-5; D not resolved. Germline V gene sequence: CDR1 MRHNA, CDR2 SNTAGT. The CDR3 totals 16 residues. V lost 4 bases and J lost 0, with 13 bases in between. The chain's CDR3 is CASSGRREYSNQPQHF. CDR3 sequence (DNA): TGTGCCAGCAGTGGGCGGCGCGAATATAGCAATCAGCCCCAGCATTTT.

The rearrangement uses TRBV18 and TRBJ2-4; 8 bases fit TRBD1. CDR3 length: 14 residues. V gave up 6 bases and J gave up 1 base; unmatched junction bases: 2. In germline, CDR1 is KGHSH, CDR2 LQKENI. CDR3 in DNA: TGTGCCAGCTCTGACAGGGGTGCCAAAAACATTCAGTACTTC. It translates to CASSDRGAKNIQYF.

This clonotype was counted ten times or more. The chain uses TRBV11-2 and TRBJ1-4; a possible D gene is TRBD1 (6 bases). The CDR3 has 14 residues. The V end was cut by 6 bases, the J end by 2 bases, with 10 bases between. Germline CDR1 SGHAT, CDR2 FQNNGV. The CDR3, as DNA: TGTGCCAGCAGTTGGGGACACACTAATGAAAAACTGTTTTTT. Its translation is CASSWGHTNEKLFF. The full variable domain, its missing parts supplied by reference TRBV11-2 and TRBJ1-4, is EAGVAQSPRYKIIEKRQSVAFWCNPISGHATLYWYQQILGQGPKLLIQFQNNGVVDDSQLPKDRFSAERLKGVDSTLKIQPAKLEDSAVYLCASSWGHTNEKLFFGSGTQLSVL.

The V call is TRBV19, the J call TRBJ1-4, with D unclear. Germline CDR1 is LNHDA and CDR2 is SQIVND (reference sequence). V lost 4 bases, J lost 0 bases, and 9 bases lay in between. The CDR3 is 15 residues long. The CDR3 nucleotides read TGTGCCAGTAGTACCGCAAGTGCAACTAATGAAAAACTGTTTTTT. Protein sequence: CASSTASATNEKLFF.

This clonotype occurred a few times. This chain uses TRBV7-3 with TRBJ2-1; 8 positions agree with TRBD1. The CDR3 is 15 amino acids. The V and J ends lost 3 bases and 9 bases, in that order; junction bases with no gene match: 10. CDR1 is SGHTA and CDR2 is FQGTGA in the germline V gene. Written as DNA, the CDR3 is TGTGCCAGCAGCTTTACGGACAGGGATGGAGGTGAGCAGTTCTTC. Residues: CASSFTDRDGGEQFF. Using reference TRBV7-3 and TRBJ2-1 for the parts outside the CDR3, the full variable domain is GAGVSQTPSNKVTEKGKYVELRCDPISGHTALYWYRQSLGQGPEFLIYFQGTGAADDSGLPNDRFFAVRPEGSVSTLKIQRTERGDSAVYLCASSFTDRDGGEQFFGPGTRLTVL.

In this sample, this clonotype turned up a few times. This chain uses TRBV6-4 with TRBJ1-1; a weak D match, TRBD1 (5 bases). CDR3 length equals 16 residues. Deletions cut 9 bases from V and 5 bases from J, with 25 bases between. Looked up from germline, CDR1 is MRHNA and CDR2 is SNTAGT. CDR3 nucleotide sequence: TGTGCCAGGATCCGACCGGGGGTACGCATAGCGACTGAAGCTTTCTTT. It yields the protein CARIRPGVRIATEAFF.

The genes are TRBV12-3 or TRBV12-4 and TRBJ2-7; tentative D call: TRBD1 (5 bases). Trimming pared 6 bases from V and 6 bases from J, leaving 15 bases between. This CDR3 is 13 amino acids long. For the CDR3, the DNA is TGTGCCAGCAGCTACCCAGGGATCGCCGAGCAGTACTTC. The encoded protein is CASSYPGIAEQYF.

The genes are TRBV19 and TRBJ1-2; a possible D gene is TRBD1 (6 bases). This CDR3 has 13 residues. V was cut by 7 bases and J by 6 bases, with 15 bases left in between. The germline V gene encodes CDR1 LNHDA and CDR2 SQIVND (reference sequence). CDR3 coding DNA: TGTGCCAGTACCATATGGGGGGGCCATGGCTACACCTTC. Amino acid sequence: CASTIWGGHGYTF.

The chain carries TRBV6-5 and TRBJ1-5; D perhaps matches TRBD1 (6 bases). CDR1 MNHEY and CDR2 SVGAGI come from the germline V gene. CDR3 size: 15 residues. Trimming shortened V by 2 bases and J by 6 bases, and 14 bases separated the two germline ends. The CDR3 sequence is CASSYGQGLGQPQHF. The DNA for the CDR3 is TGTGCCAGCAGTTACGGCCAGGGGTTAGGTCAGCCCCAGCATTTT.

V usage is TRBV4-1 and J usage is TRBJ1-3; 11 bases match TRBD1. This CDR3 is built from 18 residues. The V gene end was trimmed by 1 base and the J gene end by 3 bases; junction bases not matched to a gene: 8. CDR1 MGHRA and CDR2 YSYEKL come from the germline V gene. This CDR3 is CASSQGPRTGGIGNTIYF. For the CDR3, the DNA is TGCGCCAGCAGCCAAGGCCCCCGGACAGGGGGCATTGGAAACACCATATATTTT.

The chain recombines TRBV27 with TRBJ2-1; 7 bases fit TRBD1. Germline CDR1 is MNHEY and CDR2 is SMNVEV (reference sequence). The CDR3 spans 14 residues. After removal of 6 bases from V and 8 bases from J, the junction contained 10 bases not matched to a gene. This CDR3 reads CASSRTGGRDEQFF. As DNA, the CDR3 is TGTGCCAGCAGCAGGACAGGTGGACGGGATGAGCAGTTCTTC.

The chain uses TRBV27 and TRBJ2-3, with D possibly TRBD1 on 6 matching bases. Germline V gives CDR1 MNHEY, CDR2 SMNVEV (reference sequence). V lost 0 bases to trimming and J lost 4 bases, with 11 bases between them. The CDR3 contains 15 residues. CDR3 coding DNA: TGTGCCAGCAGTTTATCGGTAAAGGGGGCAGATACGCAGTATTTT. Amino acids: CASSLSVKGADTQYF.

This clonotype showed up many times. This rearrangement joins TRBV20-1 to TRBJ2-7, with TRBD1 identical over 12 bases. V trimming: 6 bases; J trimming: 6 bases; junction bases outside the gene matches: 6. This CDR3 is 13 amino acids long. Germline V gene sequence: CDR1 DFQATT, CDR2 SNEGSKA (reference sequence). The CDR3 DNA reads TGCAGTGCACCGGGACAGGGGGCTTTCGAGCAGTACTTC. Translation gives CSAPGQGAFEQYF.

This chain links TRBV5-1 with TRBJ1-1; no clear D. Germline V gene data show CDR1 as SGHRS and CDR2 as YFSETQ. Deletions cut 4 bases from V and 4 bases from J, with 20 bases between. The length of the CDR3 is 16 residues. The CDR3 coding sequence is TGCGCCAGCAGCCCTCCCCTACTCGGTGGTGGCACTGAAGCTTTCTTT. The encoded protein is CASSPPLLGGGTEAFF.

The V call is TRBV7-3, the J call TRBJ1-1; D gene ambiguous. The CDR3 runs to 13 residues. With 5 bases removed from V and 1 base from J, the gap between germline ends came to 8 bases. From germline, CDR1 is SGHTA and CDR2 FQGTGA. CDR3 sequence reads: CASSPMGNTEAFF. DNA for the CDR3: TGTGCCAGCAGCCCCATGGGGAACACTGAAGCTTTCTTT.

A few counts support this clonotype. The chain employs TRBV25-1 and TRBJ1-2, with 7 bases lining up with TRBD1. CDR3 length: 13 residues. The V segment lost 8 bases and the J segment 6 bases; nucleotides outside the gene matches: 9. Germline assignment: CDR1 MGHDK and CDR2 SYGVNS. The CDR3 sequence is CASSRTGRDGYTF. CDR3 bases: TGTGCCAGCTCGCGGACAGGCCGGGATGGCTACACCTTC.

This clonotype showed up many times. DNA for the CDR3: TGCAGTGCTAGAGAGGGCAGGAACACTGAAGCTTTCTTT. Its translation is CSAREGRNTEAFF. V and J are TRBV20-1 and TRBJ1-1, with D uncertain. Germline CDR1 is DFQATT and CDR2 is SNEGSKA (reference sequence). Trimming took 0 bases from V and 1 from J, leaving 6 bases between them. The CDR3 spans 13 residues.

A note on this clonotype: A much larger clone sits a single nucleotide away, making a read error possible. The rearrangement uses TRBV5-4 and TRBJ2-7; D is possibly TRBD1 (5 bases). With 2 bases removed from V and 5 bases from J, the gap between germline ends came to 11 bases. Germline V gene lookup returns CDR1 SGHNT and CDR2 YYREEE (reference sequence). The CDR3 loop spans 13 amino acids. This chain's CDR3 is CASSLPGSHEQYF. CDR3 in DNA: TGTGCCAGCAGCTTACCAGGGTCCCACGAGCAGTACTTC. Drawing the rest from reference TRBV5-4 and TRBJ2-7, the complete variable domain is ETGVTQSPTHLIKTRGQQVTLRCSSQSGHNTVSWYQQALGQGPQFIFQYYREEENGRGNFPPRFSGLQFPNYSSELNVNALELDDSALYLCASSLPGSHEQYFGPGTRLTVT.